This is a list of T cell receptor beta chains from one sample in a study of blood T cell repertoires in COVID-19. Sequenced by immunoSEQ multiplex PCR; TCRdb stores in-frame clones only, minus some. Of 440,000 or so clones listed, 70% to 90% are singletons. The material sequenced was peripheral blood. Receptors originate from a woman in her thirties or forties with COVID-19, enrolled during active disease. Each CDR3 is given with its conserved first and last residue. D genes are given only for firm matches. Not all rows give a size; the values are once, few, many and, for expanded clones, a class.

D: TRBD2; J: TRBJ2-3; size: once; V: TRBV19; DNA: TGTGCCAGTAGTAAGCTAGCGGGGGTTACAGATACGCAGTATTTT; CDR3: CASSKLAGVTDTQYF
D: -; J: TRBJ1-2; size: -; V: TRBV3-1/TRBV3-2; DNA: TGTGCCAGCAGCCAGGGGGGAGGCTACACCTTC; CDR3: CASSQGGGYTF
D: TRBD2; J: TRBJ2-2; size: -; V: TRBV30; DNA: TGTGCCTGGAGGGGTCGGACTAGCACCGGGGAGCTGTTTTTT; CDR3: CAWRGRTSTGELFF
D: TRBD1; J: TRBJ1-4; size: -; V: TRBV7-2; DNA: TGTGCCAGCAGCTGGGGAGTTCGGGACAGCTTCGAAAAACTGTTTTTT; CDR3: CASSWGVRDSFEKLFF
D: TRBD1; J: TRBJ2-1; size: -; V: TRBV29-1; DNA: TGCAGCGCCGCGGACAGGGGACACAATGAGCAGTTCTTC; CDR3: CSAADRGHNEQFF
D: TRBD1; J: TRBJ2-7; size: -; V: TRBV5-1; DNA: TGCGCCAGCAGCTTGGCAGGGGGACAGGCTAACGAGCAGTACTTC; CDR3: CASSLAGGQANEQYF
D: TRBD2; J: TRBJ2-5; size: once; V: TRBV19; DNA: TGTGCCAGTAGGACTAGCGGGGGGTCCGGTGAGACCCAGTACTTC; CDR3: CASRTSGGSGETQYF
D: -; J: TRBJ2-3; size: -; V: TRBV7-6; DNA: TGTGCCAGCACCTACTCTTCAAGGGGGATGTATGATACGCAGTATTTT; CDR3: CASTYSSRGMYDTQYF
D: TRBD1; J: TRBJ1-1; size: once; V: TRBV18; DNA: TGTGCCAGCTCGGAACCCGGGACAGCAATGAACACTGAAGCTTTCTTT; CDR3: CASSEPGTAMNTEAFF
D: TRBD2; J: TRBJ2-5; size: -; V: TRBV5-1; DNA: TGCGCCAGCAGGTTAAGCGGGAGTCAAGAGGAGACCCAGTACTTC; CDR3: CASRLSGSQEETQYF
D: TRBD2; J: TRBJ2-1; size: -; V: TRBV5-4; DNA: TGTGCCAGCAACAGGTGGGCTAGCGGGAGGGCGGTGGATGAGCAGTTCTTC; CDR3: CASNRWASGRAVDEQFF
D: -; J: TRBJ1-2; size: -; V: TRBV28; DNA: TGTGCCAGCAGAATAGGGGTCCGGGGAGGGGACTATGGCTACACCTTC; CDR3: CASRIGVRGGDYGYTF
D: -; J: TRBJ1-5; size: -; V: TRBV28; DNA: TGTGCCAGCAAAACCGTCCCCTGGGGGGGCCCTCAGCCCCAGCATTTT; CDR3: CASKTVPWGGPQPQHF
D: TRBD1; J: TRBJ1-5; size: -; V: TRBV2; DNA: TGTGCCAGCAGCCGGACAGGGGCCGTTTCCAATCAGCCCCAGCATTTT; CDR3: CASSRTGAVSNQPQHF
D: -; J: TRBJ1-2; size: -; V: TRBV7-9; DNA: TGTGCCAGCAGCTTCAGGGGTACTGGCTACACCTTC; CDR3: CASSFRGTGYTF
D: -; J: TRBJ2-6; size: -; V: TRBV24-1; DNA: TGTGCCACCAGTGCGGGGGGCGCTGGGGCCAACGTCCTGACTTTC; CDR3: CATSAGGAGANVLTF
D: -; J: TRBJ2-5; size: -; V: TRBV6-5; DNA: TGTGCCAGCAGGATGAACGACAGGGAGGACTTC; CDR3: CASRMNDREDF
D: -; J: TRBJ2-4; size: -; V: TRBV9; DNA: TGTGCCAGCAGCGTAAGGGGGAGTAGTAACGAAAACATTCAGTACTTC; CDR3: CASSVRGSSNENIQYF
D: -; J: TRBJ1-2; size: -; V: TRBV4-2; DNA: TGTGCCAGCAGCCAAGGCCTACAGGAGCATGGCTACACCTTC; CDR3: CASSQGLQEHGYTF
D: TRBD1; J: TRBJ2-2; size: -; V: TRBV27; DNA: TGTGCCAGCAGTCCCCGGACAGGGGGCGCGAGAACCGGGGAGCTGTTTTTT; CDR3: CASSPRTGGARTGELFF
D: -; J: TRBJ1-1; size: -; V: TRBV28; DNA: TGTGCCAGCAGTCCGAAAACTATGGGTCGTATGAACACTGAAGCTTTCTTT; CDR3: CASSPKTMGRMNTEAFF
D: -; J: TRBJ1-5; size: -; V: TRBV4-2; DNA: TGTGCCAGCAGCGAAGGGTCACAGGGAGTCCGCAATCAGCCCCAGCATTTT; CDR3: CASSEGSQGVRNQPQHF
D: -; J: TRBJ1-2; size: once; V: TRBV7-2; DNA: TGTGCCAGCAGCCGCGACAGTAACTATGGCTACACCTTC; CDR3: CASSRDSNYGYTF
D: -; J: TRBJ2-5; size: -; V: TRBV6-2/TRBV6-3; DNA: TGTGCCAGCAGTTATCGCTCGGTGGCTTATCTTAATGCGGGAGAGACCCAGTACTTC; CDR3: CASSYRSVAYLNAGETQYF
D: -; J: TRBJ2-5; size: -; V: TRBV29-1; DNA: TGCAGCGTTGTCAGCGGTGCCCCCGGAGAGACCCAGTACTTC; CDR3: CSVVSGAPGETQYF
D: -; J: TRBJ2-5; size: -; V: TRBV5-1; DNA: TGCGCCAGCAGCTTGGGGTCGGGGGGCTCGTACCAAGAGACCCAGTACTTC; CDR3: CASSLGSGGSYQETQYF
D: TRBD1; J: TRBJ2-1; size: -; V: TRBV9; DNA: TGTGCCAGCAGCGTATTGGGAAATAAGGGGGACAGGAGAAACAATGAGCAGTTCTTC; CDR3: CASSVLGNKGDRRNNEQFF
D: -; J: TRBJ1-6; size: -; V: TRBV30; DNA: TGTGCCTGGACCACAGGACATCATAATTCACCCCTCCACTTT; CDR3: CAWTTGHHNSPLHF
D: -; J: TRBJ1-1; size: once; V: TRBV30; DNA: TGTGCCTCTAGATCGGAGGGTCCGAACACTGAAGCTTTCTTT; CDR3: CASRSEGPNTEAFF
D: TRBD1; J: TRBJ1-6; size: -; V: TRBV28; DNA: TGTGCCAGCAGTTTAAGGGACAGGGGACATTCACCCCTCCACTTT; CDR3: CASSLRDRGHSPLHF
D: -; J: TRBJ1-2; size: -; V: TRBV7-8; DNA: TGTGCCAGCAGCCCCTCAGGAACCTATGGCTACACCTTC; CDR3: CASSPSGTYGYTF
D: -; J: TRBJ2-7; size: -; V: TRBV7-3; DNA: TGTGCCAGCAGCTTAGGTCCCGGGACTCTCTACGAGCAGTACTTC; CDR3: CASSLGPGTLYEQYF
D: TRBD1; J: TRBJ2-2; size: -; V: TRBV7-3; DNA: TGTGCCAGCAGCTTATGGGGACAGCTTACCACCGGGGAGCTGTTTTTT; CDR3: CASSLWGQLTTGELFF
D: TRBD1; J: TRBJ1-4; size: -; V: TRBV19; DNA: TGTGCCAGTAGTCCGCAGGGGGCGCGGCTTAATGAAAAACTGTTTTTT; CDR3: CASSPQGARLNEKLFF
D: -; J: TRBJ1-4; size: -; V: TRBV27; DNA: TGTGCCAGCAGTTTATTCGGGGGAAGTGAAAAACTGTTTTTT; CDR3: CASSLFGGSEKLFF
D: -; J: TRBJ1-3; size: -; V: TRBV6-2/TRBV6-3; DNA: TGTGCCAGCAGTTCTTCTCCCGGGACTCCAGGAAACACCATATATTTT; CDR3: CASSSSPGTPGNTIYF
D: -; J: TRBJ1-1; size: -; V: TRBV7-2; DNA: TGTGCCAGCAGCTTAGCTGGCGGCGGAAACACTGAAGCTTTCTTT; CDR3: CASSLAGGGNTEAFF
D: TRBD1; J: TRBJ2-1; size: -; V: TRBV6-4; DNA: TGTGCCAGCAGTCCTACAGGGGAAGGATTCAATGAGCAGTTCTTC; CDR3: CASSPTGEGFNEQFF
D: -; J: TRBJ2-1; size: -; V: TRBV6-6; DNA: TGTGCCAGCAGTTACGGCGGCTCCTACAATGAGCAGTTCTTC; CDR3: CASSYGGSYNEQFF
D: -; J: TRBJ1-1; size: -; V: TRBV7-3; DNA: TGTGCCAGCAGCGACCAGGGAGGGAGGGTTACTGAAGCTTTCTTT; CDR3: CASSDQGGRVTEAFF
D: -; J: TRBJ1-3; size: -; V: TRBV28; DNA: TGTGCCAGCAGTTCCCCAGGGTCTGGAAACACCATATATTTT; CDR3: CASSSPGSGNTIYF
D: -; J: TRBJ1-4; size: -; V: TRBV5-1; DNA: TGCGCCAGCAGCAGGACAGCAACTAATGAAAAACTGTTTTTT; CDR3: CASSRTATNEKLFF
D: TRBD1; J: TRBJ1-6; size: few; V: TRBV28; DNA: TGTGCCAGCAGTGAGACAGGGGCAGGGGGCATCGATTCACCCCTCCACTTT; CDR3: CASSETGAGGIDSPLHF
D: -; J: TRBJ2-1; size: -; V: TRBV18; DNA: TGTGCCAGCTCCTCGGGACTCCCCCCAGCCAATGAGCAGTTCTTC; CDR3: CASSSGLPPANEQFF
D: TRBD2; J: TRBJ2-3; size: -; V: TRBV7-2; DNA: TGTGCCAGCATCCAAGCGGGGGGTAGGGATACGCAGTATTTT; CDR3: CASIQAGGRDTQYF
D: -; J: TRBJ1-1; size: -; V: TRBV19; DNA: TGTGCCAGTAACCGGGGCACTGAAGCTTTCTTT; CDR3: CASNRGTEAFF
D: -; J: TRBJ1-1; size: -; V: TRBV30; DNA: TGTGCCTGGAGTGTACGGGGGGGCGGCACTGAAGCTTTCTTT; CDR3: CAWSVRGGGTEAFF
D: -; J: TRBJ1-1; size: -; V: TRBV18; DNA: TGTGCCAGCTCACCAAAGGGGCCAAACACTGAAGCTTTCTTT; CDR3: CASSPKGPNTEAFF